The source of this TCR beta chain is a study of shared clonotypes between healthy human individuals. Whole-study results and caveats: Rarefaction curves obtained for sorted subsets showed sequencing incomplete despite large depth.

CD8 cells regarded as naive lacked CD45RO, were positively chosen for CCR7, and omitted terminally differentiated effector memory CD45RA+ cells. The V gene lost 6 bases and the J gene lost 5 bases, with 26 bases spanning the gap. Germline-derived CDR1 and CDR2 are MNHEY and SMNVEV (reference sequence). The CDR3 length is 18 residues. Replicate PCRs from sorted subsets contained around 190 ng DNA, which is 30,000 to 35,000 T cell genomes. Profiling relied on immunoSEQ multiplex PCR, and the TCRdb table lists in-frame clones only, not all of them. The table has some 1,900,000 clones, less than 95% seen once; the top ten hold around 1%. About this clone itself: As yet, its antigen is unknown.

Sequencing input: naive CD8+ T cells sorted from blood. V and J are TRBV27 and TRBJ1-5; D possibly corresponds to TRBD1 (5 bases). This clonotype originated in a man aged 18 to 30 in good health. CDR3 loop: CASSLTIPGLPLDQPQHF. The DNA of the CDR3 is TGTGCCAGCAGCTTAACTATTCCGGGACTCCCCCTTGATCAGCCCCAGCATTTT.